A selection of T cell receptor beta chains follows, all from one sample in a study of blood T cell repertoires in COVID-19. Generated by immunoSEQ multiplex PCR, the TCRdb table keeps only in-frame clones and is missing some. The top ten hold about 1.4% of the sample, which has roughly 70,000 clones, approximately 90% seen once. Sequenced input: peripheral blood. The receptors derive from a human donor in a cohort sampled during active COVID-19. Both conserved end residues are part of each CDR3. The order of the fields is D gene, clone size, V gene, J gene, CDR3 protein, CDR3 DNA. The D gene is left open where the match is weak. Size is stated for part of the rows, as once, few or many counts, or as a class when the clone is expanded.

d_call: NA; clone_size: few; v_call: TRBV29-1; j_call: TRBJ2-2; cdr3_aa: CSVTGYTGELFF; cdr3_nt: TGCAGCGTCACGGGTTACACCGGGGAGCTGTTTTTT
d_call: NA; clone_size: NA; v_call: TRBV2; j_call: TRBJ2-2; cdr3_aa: CASGLRDPGNTGELFF; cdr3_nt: TGTGCCAGCGGACTCCGGGATCCGGGGAACACCGGGGAGCTGTTTTTT
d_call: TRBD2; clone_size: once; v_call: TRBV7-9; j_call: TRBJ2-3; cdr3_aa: CASSLEGTSGTSTDTQYF; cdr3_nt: TGTGCCAGCAGCTTAGAAGGGACTAGCGGGACTAGCACAGATACGCAGTATTTT
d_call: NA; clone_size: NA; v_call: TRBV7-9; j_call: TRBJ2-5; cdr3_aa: CASSVQGTQETQYF; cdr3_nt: TGTGCCAGCAGCGTTCAGGGGACCCAAGAGACCCAGTACTTC
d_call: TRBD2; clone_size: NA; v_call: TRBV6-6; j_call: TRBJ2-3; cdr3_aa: CASSNGGLATADTQYF; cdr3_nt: TGTGCCAGCAGTAATGGGGGACTAGCGACGGCAGATACGCAGTATTTT
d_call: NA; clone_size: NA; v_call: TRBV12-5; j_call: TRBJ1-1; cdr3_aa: CASGLPQAGWAEAFF; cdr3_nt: TGTGCTAGTGGTTTGCCTCAGGCAGGGTGGGCTGAAGCTTTCTTT
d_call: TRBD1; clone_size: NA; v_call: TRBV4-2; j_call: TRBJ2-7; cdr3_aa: CASSLQGQGYEQYF; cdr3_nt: TGTGCCAGCAGCCTGCAGGGACAGGGCTACGAGCAGTACTTC
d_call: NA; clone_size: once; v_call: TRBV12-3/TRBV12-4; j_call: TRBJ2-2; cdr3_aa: CASSLAFGELFF; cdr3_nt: TGTGCCAGCAGTTTGGCATTTGGGGAGCTGTTTTTT
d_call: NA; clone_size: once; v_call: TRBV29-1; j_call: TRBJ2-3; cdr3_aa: CSVVRYTDTQYF; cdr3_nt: TGCAGCGTGGTGAGGTACACAGATACGCAGTATTTT
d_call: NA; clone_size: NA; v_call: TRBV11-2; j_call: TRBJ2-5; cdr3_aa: CASSEGDQETQYF; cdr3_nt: TGTGCCAGCAGCGAGGGGGACCAAGAGACCCAGTACTTC
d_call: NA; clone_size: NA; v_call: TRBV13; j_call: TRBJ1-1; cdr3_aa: CASSPPGDIAEAFF; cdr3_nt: TGTGCCAGCAGCCCCCCAGGCGATATCGCTGAAGCTTTCTTT
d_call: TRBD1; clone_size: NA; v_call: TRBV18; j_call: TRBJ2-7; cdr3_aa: CASSQPGQKAPSYEQYF; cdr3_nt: TGTGCCAGCTCACAACCGGGACAGAAAGCTCCCTCCTACGAGCAGTACTTC
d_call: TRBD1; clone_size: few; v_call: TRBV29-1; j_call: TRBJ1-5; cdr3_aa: CSVTGTGNQPQHF; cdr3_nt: TGCAGCGTAACCGGGACAGGCAATCAGCCCCAGCATTTT
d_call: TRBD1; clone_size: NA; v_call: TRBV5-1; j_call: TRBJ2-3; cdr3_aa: CASSLLRDRSTDTQYF; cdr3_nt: TGCGCCAGCAGCCTGCTCCGGGACAGAAGCACAGATACGCAGTATTTT
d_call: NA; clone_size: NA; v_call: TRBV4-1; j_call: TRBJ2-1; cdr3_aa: CASSQDPAPPVDNEQFF; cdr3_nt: TGCGCCAGCAGCCAAGATCCCGCCCCGCCGGTAGACAATGAGCAGTTCTTC
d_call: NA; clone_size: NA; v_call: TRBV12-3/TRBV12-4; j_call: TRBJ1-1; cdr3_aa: CASSPTENTEAFF; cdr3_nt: TGTGCCAGCAGCCCGACAGAGAACACTGAAGCTTTCTTT
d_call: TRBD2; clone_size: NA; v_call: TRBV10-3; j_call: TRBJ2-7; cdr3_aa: CAISEGREILEQYF; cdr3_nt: TGTGCCATCAGTGAAGGGCGGGAGATCCTCGAGCAGTACTTC
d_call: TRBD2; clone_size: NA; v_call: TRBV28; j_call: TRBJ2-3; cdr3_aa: CASSLTSGSLTDTQYF; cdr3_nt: TGTGCCAGCAGTTTAACTAGCGGGAGCCTGACAGATACGCAGTATTTT
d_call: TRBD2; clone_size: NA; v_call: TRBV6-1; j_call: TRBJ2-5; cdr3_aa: CASSGRSPSGSETQYF; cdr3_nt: TGTGCCAGCAGTGGCAGGTCTCCTAGCGGGAGTGAGACCCAGTACTTC
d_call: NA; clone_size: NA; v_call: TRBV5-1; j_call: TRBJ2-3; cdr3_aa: CASRLHLSTDTQYF; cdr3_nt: TGCGCCAGCAGGCTTCACTTAAGCACAGATACGCAGTATTTT
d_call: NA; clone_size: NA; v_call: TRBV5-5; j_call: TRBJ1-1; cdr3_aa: CASSSSGQLNTEAFF; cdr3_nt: TGTGCCAGCAGCTCTTCTGGACAGTTGAACACTGAAGCTTTCTTT
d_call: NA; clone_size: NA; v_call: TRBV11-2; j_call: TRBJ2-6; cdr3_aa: CASSSLRANVLTF; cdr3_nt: TGTGCCAGCAGCTCCCTTCGTGCCAACGTCCTGACTTTC
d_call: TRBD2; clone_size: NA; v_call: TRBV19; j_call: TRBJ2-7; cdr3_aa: CASSMNSGSPYEQYF; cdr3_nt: TGTGCCAGTAGTATGAATAGCGGGAGTCCCTACGAGCAGTACTTC
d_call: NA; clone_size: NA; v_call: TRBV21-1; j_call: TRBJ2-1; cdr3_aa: CASSKIRGHEQFF; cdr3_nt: TGTGCCAGCAGCAAAATCAGGGGGCATGAGCAGTTCTTC
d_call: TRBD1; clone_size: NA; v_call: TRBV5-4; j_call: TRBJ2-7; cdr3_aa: CASSSRQGPYEQYF; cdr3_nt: TGTGCCAGCAGCTCCCGACAGGGTCCCTACGAGCAGTACTTC
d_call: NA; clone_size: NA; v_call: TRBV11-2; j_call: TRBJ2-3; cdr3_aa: CASTPEGTQYF; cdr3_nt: TGTGCCAGCACTCCCGAGGGTACGCAGTATTTT
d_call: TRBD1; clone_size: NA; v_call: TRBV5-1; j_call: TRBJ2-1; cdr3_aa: CASSLEGGHSYNEQFF; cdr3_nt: TGCGCCAGCAGCTTGGAAGGGGGCCACTCCTACAATGAGCAGTTCTTC
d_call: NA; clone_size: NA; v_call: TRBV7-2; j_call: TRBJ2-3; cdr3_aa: CASRSVGTDTQYF; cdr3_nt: TGTGCCAGCAGGAGTGTTGGCACAGATACGCAGTATTTT
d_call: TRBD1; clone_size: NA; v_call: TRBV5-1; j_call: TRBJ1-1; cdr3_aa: CASSLSAGGLAFF; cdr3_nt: TGCGCCAGCAGCTTGTCAGCAGGGGGATTGGCTTTCTTT
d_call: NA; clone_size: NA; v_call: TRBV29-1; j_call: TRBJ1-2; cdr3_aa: CSASLSTVGLGGYTF; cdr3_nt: TGCAGCGCCTCACTCTCGACAGTGGGTTTGGGGGGCTACACCTTC
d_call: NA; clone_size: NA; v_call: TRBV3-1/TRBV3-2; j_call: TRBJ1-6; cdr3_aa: CASSQDLKGDNSPLHF; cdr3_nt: TGTGCCAGCAGCCAAGATTTGAAGGGAGATAATTCACCCCTCCACTTT
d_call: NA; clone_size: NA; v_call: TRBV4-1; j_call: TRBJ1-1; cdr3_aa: CASSQDPSGGMNTEAFF; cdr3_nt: TGCGCCAGCAGCCAAGACCCTAGTGGGGGGATGAACACTGAAGCTTTCTTT
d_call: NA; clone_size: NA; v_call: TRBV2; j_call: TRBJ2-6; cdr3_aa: CASSEGGGPGANVLTF; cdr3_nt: TGTGCCAGCAGTGAAGGTGGAGGGCCCGGGGCCAACGTCCTGACTTTC
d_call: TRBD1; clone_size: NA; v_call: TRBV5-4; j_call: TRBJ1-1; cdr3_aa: CASSSQGWSNAEAFF; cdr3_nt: TGTGCCAGCAGCTCACAGGGGTGGTCGAACGCTGAAGCTTTCTTT
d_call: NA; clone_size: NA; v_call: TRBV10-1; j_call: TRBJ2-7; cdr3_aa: CASSAGARDEQYF; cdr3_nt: TGCGCCAGCAGTGCTGGGGCCAGGGACGAGCAGTACTTC
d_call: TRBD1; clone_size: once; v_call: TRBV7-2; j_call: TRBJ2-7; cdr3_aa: CASSLGEGTVAYEQYF; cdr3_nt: TGTGCCAGCAGCTTAGGGGAAGGGACAGTGGCCTACGAGCAGTACTTC
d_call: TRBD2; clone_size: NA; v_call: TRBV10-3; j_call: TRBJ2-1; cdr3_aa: CAISVGREGSYNEQFF; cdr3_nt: TGTGCCATCAGTGTAGGGCGGGAGGGTTCCTACAATGAGCAGTTCTTC
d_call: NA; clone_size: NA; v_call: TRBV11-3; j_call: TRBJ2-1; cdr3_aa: CASSLETNEQFF; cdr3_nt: TGTGCCAGCAGCTTAGAGACAAATGAGCAGTTCTTC
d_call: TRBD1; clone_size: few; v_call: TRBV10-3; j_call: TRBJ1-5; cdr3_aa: CAISEQGASQPQHF; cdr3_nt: TGTGCCATCAGTGAGCAGGGGGCATCTCAGCCCCAGCATTTT
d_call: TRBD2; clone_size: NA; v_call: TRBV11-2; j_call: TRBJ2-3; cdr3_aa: CASSLARTSGATDTQYF; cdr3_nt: TGTGCCAGCAGCTTAGCCAGGACTAGCGGGGCAACAGATACGCAGTATTTT
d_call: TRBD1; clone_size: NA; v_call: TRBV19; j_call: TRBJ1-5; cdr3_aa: CASRGQGNQPQHF; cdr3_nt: TGTGCCAGTAGGGGACAGGGCAATCAGCCCCAGCATTTT
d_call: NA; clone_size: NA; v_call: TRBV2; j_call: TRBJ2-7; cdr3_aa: CAQLGDTYEQYF; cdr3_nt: TGTGCCCAACTGGGGGACACCTACGAGCAGTACTTC
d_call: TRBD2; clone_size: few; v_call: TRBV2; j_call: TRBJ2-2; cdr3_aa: CASTISGSRDGELFF; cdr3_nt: TGTGCCAGCACCATTAGCGGGAGCAGGGACGGGGAGCTGTTTTTT
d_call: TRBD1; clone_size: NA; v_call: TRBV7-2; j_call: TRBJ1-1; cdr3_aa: CASSVGTGIWGTEAFF; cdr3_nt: TGTGCCAGCAGCGTCGGGACAGGGATTTGGGGCACTGAAGCTTTCTTT
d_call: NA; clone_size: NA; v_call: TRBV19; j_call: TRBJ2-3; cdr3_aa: CASSIGGDTQYF; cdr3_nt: TGTGCCAGTAGTATCGGGGGAGATACGCAGTATTTT
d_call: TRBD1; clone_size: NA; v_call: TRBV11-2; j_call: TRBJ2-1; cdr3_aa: CASSMDRGDNEQFF; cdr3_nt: TGTGCCAGCAGCATGGACAGGGGGGACAATGAGCAGTTCTTC
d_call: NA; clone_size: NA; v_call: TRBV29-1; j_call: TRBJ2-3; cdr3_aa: CSVDARGSTDTQYF; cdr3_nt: TGCAGCGTTGACGCTAGGGGTTCCACAGATACGCAGTATTTT
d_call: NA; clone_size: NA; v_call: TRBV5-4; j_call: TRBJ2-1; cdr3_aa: CASSLSLGSGEQFF; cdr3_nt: TGTGCCAGCAGCTTAAGTCTCGGATCGGGGGAGCAGTTCTTC
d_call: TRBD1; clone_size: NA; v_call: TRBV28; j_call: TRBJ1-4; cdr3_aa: CASSPGQLNNEKLFF; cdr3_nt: TGTGCCAGCAGTCCGGGACAGCTAAATAATGAAAAACTGTTTTTT
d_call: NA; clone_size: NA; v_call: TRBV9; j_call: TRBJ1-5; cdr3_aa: CASSSSQGFSQPQHF; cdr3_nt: TGTGCCAGCAGTTCCTCGCAGGGATTCAGCCAGCCCCAGCATTTT
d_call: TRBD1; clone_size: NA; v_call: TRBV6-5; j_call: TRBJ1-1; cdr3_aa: CASSRPGQGRGAFF; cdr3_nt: TGTGCCAGCAGCCGACCCGGACAGGGTAGAGGGGCTTTCTTT
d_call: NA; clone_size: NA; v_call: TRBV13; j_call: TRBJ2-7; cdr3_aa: CASSLIGAPNEQYF; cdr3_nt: TGTGCCAGCAGCTTAATAGGGGCCCCCAACGAGCAGTACTTC
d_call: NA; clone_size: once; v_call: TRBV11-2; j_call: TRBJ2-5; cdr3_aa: CASSLGREETQYF; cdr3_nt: TGTGCCAGCAGCTTGGGCAGGGAAGAGACCCAGTACTTC
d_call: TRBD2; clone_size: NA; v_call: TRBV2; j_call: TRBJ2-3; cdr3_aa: CASSDPGLAATTDTQYF; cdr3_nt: TGTGCCAGCAGTGACCCGGGACTAGCGGCCACCACAGATACGCAGTATTTT
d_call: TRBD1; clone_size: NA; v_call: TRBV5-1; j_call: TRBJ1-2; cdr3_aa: CASRLGQDYGYTF; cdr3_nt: TGCGCCAGCAGACTAGGACAGGACTATGGCTACACCTTC